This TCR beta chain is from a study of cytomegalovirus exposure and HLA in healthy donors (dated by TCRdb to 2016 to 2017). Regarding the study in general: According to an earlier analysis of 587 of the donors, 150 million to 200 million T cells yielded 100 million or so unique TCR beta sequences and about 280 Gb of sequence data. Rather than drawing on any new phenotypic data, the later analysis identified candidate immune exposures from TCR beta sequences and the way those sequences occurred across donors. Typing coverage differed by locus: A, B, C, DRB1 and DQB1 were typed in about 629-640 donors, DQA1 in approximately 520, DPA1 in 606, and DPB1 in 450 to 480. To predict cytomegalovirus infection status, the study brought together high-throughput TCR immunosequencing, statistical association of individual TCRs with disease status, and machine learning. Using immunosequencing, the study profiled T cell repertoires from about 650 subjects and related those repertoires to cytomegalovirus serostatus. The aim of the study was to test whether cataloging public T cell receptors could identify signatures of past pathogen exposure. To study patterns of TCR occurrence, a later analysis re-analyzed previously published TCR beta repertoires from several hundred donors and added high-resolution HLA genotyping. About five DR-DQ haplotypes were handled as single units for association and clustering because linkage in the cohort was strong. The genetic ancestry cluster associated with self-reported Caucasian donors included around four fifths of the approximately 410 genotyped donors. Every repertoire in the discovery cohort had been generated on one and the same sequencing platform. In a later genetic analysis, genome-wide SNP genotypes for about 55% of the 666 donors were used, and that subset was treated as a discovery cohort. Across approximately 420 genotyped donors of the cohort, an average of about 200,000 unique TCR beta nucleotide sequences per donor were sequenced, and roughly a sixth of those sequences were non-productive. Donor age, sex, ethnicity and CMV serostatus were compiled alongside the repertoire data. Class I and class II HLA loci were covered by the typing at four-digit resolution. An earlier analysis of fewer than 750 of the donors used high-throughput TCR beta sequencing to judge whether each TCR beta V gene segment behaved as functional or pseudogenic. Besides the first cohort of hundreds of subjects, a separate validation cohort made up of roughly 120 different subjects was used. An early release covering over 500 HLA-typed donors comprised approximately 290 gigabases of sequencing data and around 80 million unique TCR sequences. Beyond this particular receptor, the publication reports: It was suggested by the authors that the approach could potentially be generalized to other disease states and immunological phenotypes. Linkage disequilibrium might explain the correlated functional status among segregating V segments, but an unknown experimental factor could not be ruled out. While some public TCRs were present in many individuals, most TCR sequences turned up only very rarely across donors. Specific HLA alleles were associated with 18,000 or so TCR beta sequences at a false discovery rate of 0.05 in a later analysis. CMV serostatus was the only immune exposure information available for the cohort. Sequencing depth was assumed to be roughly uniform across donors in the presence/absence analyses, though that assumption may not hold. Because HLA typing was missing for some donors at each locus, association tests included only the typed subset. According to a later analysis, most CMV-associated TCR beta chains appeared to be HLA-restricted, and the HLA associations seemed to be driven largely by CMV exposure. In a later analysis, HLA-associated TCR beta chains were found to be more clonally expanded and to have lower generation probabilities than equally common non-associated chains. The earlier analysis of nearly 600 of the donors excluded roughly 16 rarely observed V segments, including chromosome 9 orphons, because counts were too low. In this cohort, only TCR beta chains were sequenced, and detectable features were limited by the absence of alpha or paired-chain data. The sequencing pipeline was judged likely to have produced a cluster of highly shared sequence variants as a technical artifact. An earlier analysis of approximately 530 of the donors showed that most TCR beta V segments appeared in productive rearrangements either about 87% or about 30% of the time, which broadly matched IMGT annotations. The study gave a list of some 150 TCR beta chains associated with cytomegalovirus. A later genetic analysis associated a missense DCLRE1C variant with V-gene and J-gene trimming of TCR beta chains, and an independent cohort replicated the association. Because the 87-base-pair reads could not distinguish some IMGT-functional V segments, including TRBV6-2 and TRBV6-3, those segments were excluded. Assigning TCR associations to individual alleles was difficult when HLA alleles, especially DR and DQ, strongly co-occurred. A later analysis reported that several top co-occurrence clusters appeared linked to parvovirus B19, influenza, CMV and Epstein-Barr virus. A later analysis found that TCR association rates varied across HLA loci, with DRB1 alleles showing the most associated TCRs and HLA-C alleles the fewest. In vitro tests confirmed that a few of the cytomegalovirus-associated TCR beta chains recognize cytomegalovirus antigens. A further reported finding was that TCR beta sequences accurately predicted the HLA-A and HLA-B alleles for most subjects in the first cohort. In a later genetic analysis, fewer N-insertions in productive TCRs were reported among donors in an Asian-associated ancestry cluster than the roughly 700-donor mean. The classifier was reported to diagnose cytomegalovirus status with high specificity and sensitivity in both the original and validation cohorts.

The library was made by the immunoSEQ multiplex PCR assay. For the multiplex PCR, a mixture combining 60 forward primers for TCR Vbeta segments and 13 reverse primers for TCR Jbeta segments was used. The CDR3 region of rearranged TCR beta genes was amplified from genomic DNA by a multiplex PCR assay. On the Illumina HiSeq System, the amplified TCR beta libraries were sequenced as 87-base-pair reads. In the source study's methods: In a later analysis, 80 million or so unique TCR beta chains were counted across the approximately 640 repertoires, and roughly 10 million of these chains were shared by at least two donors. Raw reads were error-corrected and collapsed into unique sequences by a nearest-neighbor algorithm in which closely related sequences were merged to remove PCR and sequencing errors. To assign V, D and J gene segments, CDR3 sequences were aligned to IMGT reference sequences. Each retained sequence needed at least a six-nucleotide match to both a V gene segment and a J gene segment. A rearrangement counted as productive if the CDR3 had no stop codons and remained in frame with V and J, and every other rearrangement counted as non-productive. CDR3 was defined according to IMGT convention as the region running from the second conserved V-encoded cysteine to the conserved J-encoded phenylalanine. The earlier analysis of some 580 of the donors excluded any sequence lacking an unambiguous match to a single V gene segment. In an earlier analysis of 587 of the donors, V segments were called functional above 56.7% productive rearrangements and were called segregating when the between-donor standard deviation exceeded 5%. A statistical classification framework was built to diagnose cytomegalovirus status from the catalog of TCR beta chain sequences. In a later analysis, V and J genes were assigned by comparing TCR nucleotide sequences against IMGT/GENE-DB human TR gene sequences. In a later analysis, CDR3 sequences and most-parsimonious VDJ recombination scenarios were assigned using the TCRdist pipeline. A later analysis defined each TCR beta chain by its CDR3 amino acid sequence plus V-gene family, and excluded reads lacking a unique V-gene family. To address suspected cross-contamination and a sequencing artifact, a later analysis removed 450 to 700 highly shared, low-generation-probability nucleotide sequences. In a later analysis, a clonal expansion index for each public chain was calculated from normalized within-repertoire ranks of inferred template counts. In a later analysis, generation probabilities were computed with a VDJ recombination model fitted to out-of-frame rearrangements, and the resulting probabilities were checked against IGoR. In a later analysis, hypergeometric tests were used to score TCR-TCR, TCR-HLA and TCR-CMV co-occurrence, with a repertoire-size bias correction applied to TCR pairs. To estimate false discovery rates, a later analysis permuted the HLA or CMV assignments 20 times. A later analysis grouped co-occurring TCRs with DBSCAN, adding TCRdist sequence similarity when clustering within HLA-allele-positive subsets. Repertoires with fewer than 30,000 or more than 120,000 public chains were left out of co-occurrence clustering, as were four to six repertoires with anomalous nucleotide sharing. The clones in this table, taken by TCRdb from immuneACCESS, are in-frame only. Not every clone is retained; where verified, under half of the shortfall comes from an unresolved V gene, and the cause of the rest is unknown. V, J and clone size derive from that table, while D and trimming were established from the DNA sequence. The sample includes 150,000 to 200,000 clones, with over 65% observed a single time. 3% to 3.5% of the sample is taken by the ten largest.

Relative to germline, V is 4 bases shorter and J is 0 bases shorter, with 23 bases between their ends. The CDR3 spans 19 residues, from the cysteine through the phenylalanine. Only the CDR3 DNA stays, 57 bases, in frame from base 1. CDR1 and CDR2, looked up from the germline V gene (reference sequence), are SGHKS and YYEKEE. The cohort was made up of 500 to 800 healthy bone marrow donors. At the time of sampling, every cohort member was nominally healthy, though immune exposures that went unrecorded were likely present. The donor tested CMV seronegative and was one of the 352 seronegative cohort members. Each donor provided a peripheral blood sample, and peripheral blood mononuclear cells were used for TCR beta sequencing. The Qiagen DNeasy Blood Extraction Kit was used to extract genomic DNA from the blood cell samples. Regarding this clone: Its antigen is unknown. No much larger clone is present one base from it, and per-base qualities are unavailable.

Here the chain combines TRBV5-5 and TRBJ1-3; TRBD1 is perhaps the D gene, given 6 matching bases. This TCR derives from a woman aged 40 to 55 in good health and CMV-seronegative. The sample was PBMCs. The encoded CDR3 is CASSRLIPGHQLSGNTIYF. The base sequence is TGTGCCAGCAGCCGACTCATACCGGGACACCAACTCTCTGGAAACACCATATATTTT.